Detailed here is one T cell receptor beta chain. As yet, its antigen is unknown. Germline V gene sequence: CDR1 SGHTA, CDR2 FQGNSA. CDR3 length: 16 amino acids. The V segment lost 5 bases and the J segment 4 bases; nucleotides outside the gene matches: 9. These data are taken from a study of shared clonotypes between healthy human individuals. Study-wide results and limits: A small donor pool kept down the genetic and exposure-history diversity that was represented.

The authors split each subset's genomic DNA evenly across several immunoSEQ plates. Sequenced by immunoSEQ multiplex PCR; TCRdb stores in-frame clones only, minus some. The sample consists of 850,000 to 1,200,000 clones, roughly 80% of them appearing once. This chain connects TRBV7-2 to TRBJ2-1; the match to TRBD1 covers 9 bases. The clonotype was recovered from a man aged 18 to 29 in good health. The sequenced material came from memory CD4+ T cells sorted from blood. Subset in this sample: CD45RA-negative fraction. The CDR3 spells CASSPRAGTGYNEQFF. CDR3 sequence (DNA): TGTGCCAGCAGCCCCCGAGCCGGGACAGGGTACAATGAGCAGTTCTTC.